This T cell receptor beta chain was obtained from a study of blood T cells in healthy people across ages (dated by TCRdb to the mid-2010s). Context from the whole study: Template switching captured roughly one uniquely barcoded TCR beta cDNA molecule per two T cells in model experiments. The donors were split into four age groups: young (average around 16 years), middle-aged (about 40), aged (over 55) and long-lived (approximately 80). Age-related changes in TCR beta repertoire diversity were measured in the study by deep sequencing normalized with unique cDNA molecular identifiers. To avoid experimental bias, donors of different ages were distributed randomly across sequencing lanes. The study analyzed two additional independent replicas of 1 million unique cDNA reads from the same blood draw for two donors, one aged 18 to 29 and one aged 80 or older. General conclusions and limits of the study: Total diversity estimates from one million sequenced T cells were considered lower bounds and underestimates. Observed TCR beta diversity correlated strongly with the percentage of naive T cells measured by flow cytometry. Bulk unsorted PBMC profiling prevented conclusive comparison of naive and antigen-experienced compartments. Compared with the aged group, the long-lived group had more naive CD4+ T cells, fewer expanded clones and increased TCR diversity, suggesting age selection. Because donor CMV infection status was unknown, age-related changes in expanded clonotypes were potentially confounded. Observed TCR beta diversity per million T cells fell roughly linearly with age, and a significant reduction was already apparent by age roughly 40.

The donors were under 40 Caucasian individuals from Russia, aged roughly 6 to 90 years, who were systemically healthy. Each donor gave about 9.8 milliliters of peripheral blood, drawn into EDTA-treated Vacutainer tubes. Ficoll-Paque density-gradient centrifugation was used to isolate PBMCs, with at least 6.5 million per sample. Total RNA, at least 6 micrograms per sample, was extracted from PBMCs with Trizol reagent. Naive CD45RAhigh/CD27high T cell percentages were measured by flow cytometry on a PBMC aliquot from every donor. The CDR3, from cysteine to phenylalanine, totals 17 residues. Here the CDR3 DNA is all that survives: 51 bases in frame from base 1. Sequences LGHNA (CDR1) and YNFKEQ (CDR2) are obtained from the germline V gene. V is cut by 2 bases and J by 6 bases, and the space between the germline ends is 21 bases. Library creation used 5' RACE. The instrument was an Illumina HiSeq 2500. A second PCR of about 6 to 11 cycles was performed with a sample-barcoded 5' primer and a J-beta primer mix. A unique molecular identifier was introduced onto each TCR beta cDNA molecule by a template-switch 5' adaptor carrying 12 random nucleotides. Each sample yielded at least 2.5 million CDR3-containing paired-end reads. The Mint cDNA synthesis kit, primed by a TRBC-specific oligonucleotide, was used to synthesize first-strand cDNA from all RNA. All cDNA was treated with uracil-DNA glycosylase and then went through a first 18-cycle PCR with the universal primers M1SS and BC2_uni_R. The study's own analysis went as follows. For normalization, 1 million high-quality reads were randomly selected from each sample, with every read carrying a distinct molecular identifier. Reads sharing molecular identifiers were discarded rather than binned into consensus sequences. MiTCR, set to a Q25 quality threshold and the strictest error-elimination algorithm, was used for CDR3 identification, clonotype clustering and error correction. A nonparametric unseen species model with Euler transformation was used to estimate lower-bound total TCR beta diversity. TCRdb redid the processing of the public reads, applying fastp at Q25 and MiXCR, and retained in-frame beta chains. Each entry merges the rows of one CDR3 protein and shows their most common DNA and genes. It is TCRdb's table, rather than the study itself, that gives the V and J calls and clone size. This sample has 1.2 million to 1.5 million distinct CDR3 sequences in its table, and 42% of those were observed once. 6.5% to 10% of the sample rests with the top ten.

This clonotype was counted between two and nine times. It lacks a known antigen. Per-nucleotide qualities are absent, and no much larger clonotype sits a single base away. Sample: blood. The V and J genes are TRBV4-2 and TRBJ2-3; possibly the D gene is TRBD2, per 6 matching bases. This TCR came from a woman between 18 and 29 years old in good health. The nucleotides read TGTGCCAGCAGCCAACCACCGGGGGACTCGAGATCGGATACGCAGTATTTT. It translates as CASSQPPGDSRSDTQYF.